This entry lists 16 T cell receptor beta chains sequenced from one sample in a study of radiotherapy plus CTLA-4 blockade in lung cancer (dated by TCRdb to about 2018). Receptors were amplified or captured by the immunoSEQ multiplex PCR assay. TCRdb mirrors the immuneACCESS table, restricted to in-frame sequences. Some clones are absent from its copies; in checked studies, under half trace to an unresolved V gene, and the reason for the others is unknown. The sample profile shows about 51,000 clones; about 76% of them were found once. Of the sample, 2% to 2.5% falls within the top ten clones. The sequencing here drew on peripheral blood, taken from a patient treated with radiotherapy plus ipilimumab. The receptors here all came from a human donor with non-small cell lung cancer whose response to radiotherapy plus ipilimumab could not be evaluated.

This clone was counted a single time. The DNA for the CDR3 is TGTGCCAGCAGAAGACAGGGGGCAATGAACATTCAGTACTTC. Translating it yields CASRRQGAMNIQYF. The gene calls are TRBV7-2 and TRBJ2-4; 10 bases are shared with TRBD1. This CDR3 is built from 14 residues. V lost 6 bases, J lost 7 bases, and 6 bases stayed unmatched. Germline V gene data show CDR1 as SGHTA and CDR2 as FQGNSA.

The rearrangement links TRBV5-1 to TRBJ2-7; D is ambiguous. Germline CDR1 reads SGHRS; CDR2 reads YFSETQ. The germline V and J ends were trimmed by 4 bases and 7 bases, with 15 bases remaining between them. The CDR3 is made up of 13 amino acids. The CDR3 sequence is CASSTTGGHEQYF. The DNA of the CDR3 is TGCGCCAGCAGCACCACGGGTGGTCATGAGCAGTACTTC.

This clone was detected only a few times. The rearrangement uses TRBV9 and TRBJ2-3; 9 bases line up with TRBD1. The germline V gene encodes CDR1 SGDLS and CDR2 YYNGEE. The V gene end was trimmed by 4 bases and the J gene end by 4 bases; junction bases not matched to a gene: 7. The CDR3 loop spans 15 amino acids. CDR3: CASSPRTGEADTQYF. The CDR3 bases are TGTGCCAGCAGCCCCCGGACAGGGGAGGCAGATACGCAGTATTTT.

This chain joins TRBV5-1 and TRBJ2-7, with TRBD2 matching 11 bases. The CDR3 is 14 residues long. V was pared by 1 base and J by 4 bases, with 1 base of the junction left unmatched. Germline loops: CDR1 SGHRS, CDR2 YFSETQ. CDR3 loop: CASSLTSGSYEQYF. The CDR3 DNA follows: TGCGCCAGCAGCTTGACTAGCGGGAGTTACGAGCAGTACTTC. The full variable domain, its missing parts supplied by reference TRBV5-1 and TRBJ2-7, is KAGVTQTPRYLIKTRGQQVTLSCSPISGHRSVSWYQQTPGQGLQFLFEYFSETQRNKGNFPGRFSGRQFSNSRSEMNVSTLELGDSALYLCASSLTSGSYEQYFGPGTRLTVT.

This rearrangement joins TRBV30 to TRBJ1-2; TRBD1 agrees at 9 bases. The junction had 1 base not matched to a gene; V was cut back by 1 base and J by 4 bases. Per germline, CDR1 GTSNPN and CDR2 SVGIG (reference sequence). This CDR3 has 13 amino acids. The CDR3, as DNA: TGTGCCTGGAGTGAGGACAGGGGCTATGGCTACACCTTC. It specifies CAWSEDRGYGYTF. Together with reference TRBV30 and TRBJ1-2, the CDR3 gives the full variable domain: SQTIHQWPATLVQPVGSPLSLECTVEGTSNPNLYWYRQAAGRGLQLLFYSVGIGQISSEVPQNLSASRPQDRQFILSSKKLLLSDSGFYLCAWSEDRGYGYTFGSGTRLTVV.

The chain couples TRBV5-1 to TRBJ2-7, with TRBD1 as a possible D gene (7 bases). The CDR3 has 15 amino acids. Trimming took 0 bases from V and 2 from J, leaving 12 bases between them. Looked up from germline, CDR1 is SGHRS and CDR2 is YFSETQ. CDR3: CASSLEEGAAYEQYF. CDR3 DNA: TGCGCCAGCAGCTTGGAGGAGGGGGCCGCCTACGAGCAGTACTTC.

This rearrangement joins TRBV4-1 to TRBJ2-3; TRBD2 might be the D (6 bases). Trimming pared 1 base from V and 2 bases from J, leaving 16 bases between. Germline lookup yields CDR1 MGHRA and CDR2 YSYEKL. The CDR3 extends over 17 amino acids. CDR3 amino acids: CASSQAVVAALTDTQYF. The CDR3 DNA is TGCGCCAGCAGCCAAGCGGTCGTAGCGGCCCTCACAGATACGCAGTATTTT.

This chain links TRBV19 with TRBJ1-2; 10 nucleotides match TRBD1. CDR3 size: 14 residues. Per the germline V gene, CDR1 is LNHDA and CDR2 is SQIVND (reference sequence). V gave up 6 bases and J gave up 5 bases; unmatched junction bases: 6. CDR3 sequence reads: CASSSAGQGYGYTF. CDR3 DNA sequence: TGTGCCAGTAGCTCCGCGGGACAGGGGTATGGCTACACCTTC.

There are a few counts of this clone. The V and J genes are TRBV4-1 and TRBJ2-1; 9 nucleotides match TRBD2. Germline V gives CDR1 MGHRA, CDR2 YSYEKL. CDR3 length: 16 amino acids. Trimming cost V 4 bases and J 6 bases; bases outside gene matches: 10. CDR3 nucleotides: TGCGCCAGCAGCCTGGAAGCGGGAGGCCGCATCAATGAGCAGTTCTTC. Its protein is CASSLEAGGRINEQFF.

The rearrangement links TRBV19 to TRBJ2-3; D possibly corresponds to TRBD2 (6 bases). In germline, CDR1 is LNHDA, CDR2 SQIVND (reference sequence). V lost 4 bases and J lost 0, with 14 bases in between. CDR3 size: 16 residues. The chain's CDR3 is CASSSMGGASTDTQYF. For the CDR3, the DNA is TGTGCCAGTAGTAGTATGGGCGGGGCCAGCACAGATACGCAGTATTTT.

This clone was found a few times. The chain uses TRBV29-1 and TRBJ1-5; D gene unclear. CDR1 and CDR2 from the germline V gene are SQVTM and ANQGSEA. V was clipped by 4 bases and J by 0 bases, with 7 bases between them. This CDR3 has 13 amino acids. CDR3 residues: CSVGGNSNQPQHF. The CDR3 region has the DNA TGCAGCGTTGGCGGGAATAGCAATCAGCCCCAGCATTTT.

The chain carries TRBV28 and TRBJ1-6, with D hard to call. From germline, CDR1 is MDHEN and CDR2 SYDVKM. The V gene lost 6 bases and the J gene lost 0 bases, with 12 bases spanning the gap. This CDR3 spans 16 amino acids. The chain's CDR3 is CASSPYTSSYNSPLHF. The CDR3 DNA reads as TGTGCCAGCAGCCCATACACCAGCTCCTATAATTCACCCCTCCACTTT.

V and J are TRBV5-4 and TRBJ2-2, with 7 bases that match TRBD1. The CDR3 contains 17 residues. Germline lookup yields CDR1 SGHNT and CDR2 YYREEE (reference sequence). Trimming took 3 bases from V and 2 from J; bases not matched to a gene: 10. As DNA, the CDR3 is TGTGCCAGCAGCTCCGAGGGGGCCAACTTAAACACCGGGGAGCTGTTTTTT. It translates to CASSSEGANLNTGELFF.

V gene TRBV7-3 combines with J gene TRBJ2-1; a possible D gene is TRBD2 (5 bases). V was clipped by 4 bases and J by 10 bases, with 17 bases between them. CDR1 and CDR2 (germline): SGHTA, FQGTGA. The CDR3 consists of 14 residues. The CDR3: CASSSNHLAGEQFF. DNA for the CDR3: TGTGCCAGCAGCTCAAACCACCTAGCCGGAGAGCAGTTCTTC. Based on the CDR3 plus reference TRBV7-3 and TRBJ2-1, the full variable domain is GAGVSQTPSNKVTEKGKYVELRCDPISGHTALYWYRQSLGQGPEFLIYFQGTGAADDSGLPNDRFFAVRPEGSVSTLKIQRTERGDSAVYLCASSSNHLAGEQFFGPGTRLTVL.

This chain connects TRBV30 to TRBJ1-2; D not certain. V lost 5 bases, J lost 1 base, and 11 bases lay in between. The CDR3 sequence is 13 residues long. From germline, CDR1 is GTSNPN and CDR2 SVGIG (reference sequence). The CDR3 spells CAWGSRGNYGYTF. In DNA, the CDR3 is TGTGCCTGGGGGTCCCGGGGTAACTATGGCTACACCTTC.

The J gene is TRBJ1-1, the V gene TRBV7-9; the match to TRBD1 covers 8 bases. The V gene's germline CDR1 is SEHNR and CDR2 FQNEAQ (reference sequence). V was pared by 4 bases and J by 5 bases, with 3 bases of the junction left unmatched. This CDR3 is built from 13 residues. CDR3 sequence: CASSWTGRTEAFF. CDR3 sequence (DNA): TGTGCCAGCAGCTGGACAGGGAGGACTGAAGCTTTCTTT. Full variable domain (rest looked up from reference TRBV7-9 and TRBJ1-1): DTGVSQNPRHKITKRGQNVTFRCDPISEHNRLYWYRQTLGQGPEFLTYFQNEAQLEKSRLLSDRFSAERPKGSFSTLEIQRTEQGDSAMYLCASSWTGRTEAFFGQGTRLTVV.